One sample yielded the 27 T cell receptor beta chains listed below, sequenced in a study of blood T cell repertoires in COVID-19. Sequenced by immunoSEQ multiplex PCR; TCRdb stores in-frame clones only, minus some. The sample includes some 200,000 clones, approximately 80% of them seen just once. Sequenced input: peripheral blood. These receptors all come from a man aged 60-69 years with COVID-19, enrolled during active disease.

The V gene is TRBV7-9, the J gene TRBJ2-7; 8 positions agree with TRBD1. V lost 5 bases and J lost 5; bases outside the gene matches: 11. Germline values: CDR1 SEHNR, CDR2 FQNEAQ (reference sequence). The CDR3 consists of 15 residues. The CDR3, as DNA: TGTGCCAGCAGCCCTCGACAGGGGTCTACCGACGAGCAGTACTTC. It translates to CASSPRQGSTDEQYF.

The rearrangement links TRBV7-9 to TRBJ1-5; TRBD1 matches 7 bases. J was trimmed by 4 bases and V by 7 bases; bases with no gene match: 10. There are 15 residues in the CDR3. Germline assignment: CDR1 SEHNR and CDR2 FQNEAQ (reference sequence). The CDR3: CASTTGDSLNQPQHF. Here the CDR3 DNA reads TGTGCCAGCACCACCGGGGACAGTCTTAATCAGCCCCAGCATTTT.

This chain connects TRBV6-6 to TRBJ2-5, with D tentatively TRBD1 (6 bases). The germline gives CDR1 MNHNY, CDR2 SVGAGI (reference sequence). V lost 7 bases, J lost 5 bases, and 14 bases lay in between. The CDR3 consists of 13 residues. DNA of the CDR3: TGTGCCAGCACCGGACAGTTTTCGGAGACCCAGTACTTC. Protein product: CASTGQFSETQYF.

This chain connects TRBV24-1 to TRBJ1-6; tentative D call: TRBD1 (5 bases). The germline V gene has CDR1 KGHDR and CDR2 SFDVKD. This CDR3 spans 17 amino acids. V lost 4 bases and J lost 0, with 12 bases in between. Here the CDR3 reads CATSDLGPSSYNSPLHF. Here the CDR3 DNA reads TGTGCCACCAGTGACTTGGGGCCGAGCTCCTATAATTCACCCCTCCACTTT.

A single count supports this clone. Other nucleotide sequences in the sample specify the same CDR3. V and J are TRBV19 and TRBJ2-7, with 7 bases fitting TRBD1. This CDR3 region has 13 residues. Germline-derived CDR1 and CDR2 are LNHDA and SQIVND (reference sequence). V lost 5 bases, J lost 2 bases, and 3 bases stayed unmatched. CDR3 loop: CASSRQGAYEQYF. CDR3 sequence (DNA): TGTGCCAGTAGTCGACAGGGTGCCTACGAGCAGTACTTC.

V is TRBV10-1 and J is TRBJ1-1, with 7 bases aligning to TRBD1. CDR3 length: 15 residues. V lost 6 bases and J lost 2; bases outside the gene matches: 9. Germline V gene data show CDR1 as WNHNN and CDR2 as SYGVQD (reference sequence). The CDR3 sequence is CASRPGKGANTEAFF. In nucleotides, the CDR3 is TGCGCCAGCAGACCCGGGAAGGGGGCAAACACTGAAGCTTTCTTT.

This clone was counted between two and nine times. The gene calls are TRBV20-1 and TRBJ1-6; TRBD1 is a possible D gene (5 bases). Per germline, CDR1 DFQATT and CDR2 SNEGSKA (reference sequence). Trimming removed 3 bases at V and 1 base at J, with 10 bases between. This CDR3 contains 15 residues. The CDR3: CSASEGRSYNSPLHF. CDR3 DNA: TGCAGTGCTAGTGAGGGGAGGTCCTATAATTCACCCCTCCACTTT.

The chain couples TRBV7-9 to TRBJ2-7; 10 positions match TRBD2. Germline V gene lookup returns CDR1 SEHNR and CDR2 FQNEAQ (reference sequence). This CDR3 region has 16 residues. Unmatched junction bases numbered 9, after V lost 0 bases and J lost 7 bases. The CDR3, as DNA: TGTGCCAGCAGCTTAGCGGGACTAGCGCGTGCAGAGGAGCAGTACTTC. Translation gives CASSLAGLARAEEQYF.

This chain uses TRBV24-1 with TRBJ1-1, with 8 bases matching TRBD1. Looked up from germline, CDR1 is KGHDR and CDR2 is SFDVKD. The CDR3 consists of 14 residues. V lost 7 bases to trimming and J lost 4 bases; unmatched junction nucleotides: 7. CDR3 loop: CATSSGGSSTEAFF. The CDR3 DNA sequence: TGTGCCACCAGCTCAGGGGGCTCGTCCACTGAAGCTTTCTTT.

V gene TRBV18 combines with J gene TRBJ1-2; weak D call: TRBD1 (6 bases). Trimming removed 5 bases at V and 2 bases at J, with 24 bases between. The CDR3 consists of 18 residues. CDR1 KGHSH and CDR2 LQKENI come from the germline V gene. This CDR3 reads CASSTAGGAQGPNYGYTF. CDR3 bases: TGTGCCAGCTCAACCGCCGGGGGGGCGCAGGGTCCCAACTATGGCTACACCTTC.

The chain uses TRBV28 and TRBJ2-2; D is unclear. The germline V and J ends were trimmed by 1 base and 9 bases, with 9 bases remaining between them. The length of the CDR3 is 13 residues. CDR1 and CDR2 (germline): MDHEN, SYDVKM. The chain's CDR3 is CASSLSGSRELFF. CDR3 nucleotide sequence: TGTGCCAGCAGTTTATCTGGTAGCAGGGAGCTGTTTTTT.

The chain couples TRBV28 to TRBJ1-2, with 7 bases lining up with TRBD1. Per the germline V gene, CDR1 is MDHEN and CDR2 is SYDVKM. The CDR3 is 15 amino acids. V lost 5 bases to trimming and J lost 0 bases; unmatched junction nucleotides: 6. CDR3 nucleotide sequence: TGTGCCAGCAGTCCAGGACAGGCTTCTAACTATGGCTACACCTTC. The encoded protein is CASSPGQASNYGYTF.

The chain employs TRBV29-1 and TRBJ1-1; D might be TRBD1 (5 bases). Looked up from germline, CDR1 is SQVTM and CDR2 is ANQGSEA. Trimming cost V 3 bases and J 5 bases, with 16 bases left between them. CDR3 length: 14 residues. CDR3 protein: CSVEPRGASTEAFF. The CDR3 DNA is TGCAGCGTTGAGCCGCGGGGCGCGAGTACTGAAGCTTTCTTT.

The CDR3 DNA follows: TGTGCCAGCAGCCGGCCCGCCGGGACAGGGGGCTTCTATGGCTACACCTTC. Encoded protein: CASSRPAGTGGFYGYTF. The chain has TRBV27 and TRBJ1-2; the match to TRBD1 covers 12 bases. Germline lookup yields CDR1 MNHEY and CDR2 SMNVEV (reference sequence). Unmatched junction bases numbered 12, after V lost 6 bases and J lost 4 bases. CDR3 length equals 17 residues.

This clone was found a few times. The CDR3 DNA follows: TGTGCCAGCAGCCGACGGCCACCGGGACAGGGGCACTATGGCTACACCTTC. As protein: CASSRRPPGQGHYGYTF. The gene calls are TRBV7-6 and TRBJ1-2, with TRBD1 matching 10 bases. The CDR3 spans 17 residues. J gave up 3 bases and V 5 bases, and 12 bases lay outside the gene matches. Germline assignment: CDR1 SGHVS and CDR2 FNYEAQ. Combining the CDR3 with reference TRBV7-6 and TRBJ1-2 gives the whole variable domain GAGVSQSPRYKVTKRGQDVALRCDPISGHVSLYWYRQALGQGPEFLTYFNYEAQQDKSGLPNDRFSAERPEGSISTLTIQRTEQRDSAMYRCASSRRPPGQGHYGYTFGSGTRLTVV.

The chain couples TRBV7-8 to TRBJ1-1; possible D gene TRBD1, 6 bases. The length of the CDR3 is 13 residues. V was cut by 5 bases and J by 8 bases, with 15 bases left in between. The V gene's germline CDR1 is SGHVS and CDR2 FQNEAQ. The CDR3 protein is CASSPREGGEAFF. CDR3 coding DNA: TGTGCCAGCAGCCCCAGGGAGGGGGGAGAAGCTTTCTTT.

This clone has a single count. The chain recombines TRBV6-2 or TRBV6-3 with TRBJ1-1; TRBD1 is a possible D gene (5 bases). CDR1 and CDR2 from the germline V gene are MNHEY and SVGEGT. There are 18 residues in the CDR3. V lost 5 bases to trimming and J lost 2 bases, with 24 bases between them. Written as DNA, the CDR3 is TGTGCCAGCAGTAACCCCTCGCAGGGAAGGGTTCGAAACACTGAAGCTTTCTTT. It codes for CASSNPSQGRVRNTEAFF.

The chain employs TRBV7-9 and TRBJ1-2, with TRBD1 matching over 8 bases. V lost 2 bases, J lost 8 bases, and 13 bases stayed unmatched. The CDR3 is 16 amino acids. Germline lookup yields CDR1 SEHNR and CDR2 FQNEAQ (reference sequence). The CDR3 DNA is TGTGCCAGCAGCTTACTTCCGGGACAGGAAAGCGGGGGCTACACCTTC. Protein sequence: CASSLLPGQESGGYTF.

The rearrangement joins TRBV7-9 to TRBJ1-6; no reliable D call. The CDR3 contains 13 residues. The germline gives CDR1 SEHNR, CDR2 FQNEAQ (reference sequence). V was trimmed by 0 bases and J by 14 bases, leaving 11 bases between them. In nucleotides, the CDR3 is TGTGCCAGCAGCTTAGCAACTCGGAGGGCCCTCCACTTT. Protein product: CASSLATRRALHF.

The CDR3 coding sequence is TGTGCCAGCAGCCAATCGCGGGACAGGGCATACCAGCCCCAGCATTTT. This codes for CASSQSRDRAYQPQHF. The chain uses TRBV16 and TRBJ1-5, with 9 bases identical to TRBD1. The V segment lost 0 bases and the J segment 7 bases; nucleotides outside the gene matches: 7. The CDR3 sequence is 16 residues long. The germline gives CDR1 KGHSY, CDR2 FQNENV. The whole variable domain, filled in from reference TRBV16 and TRBJ1-5, reads GEEVAQTPKHLVRGEGQKAKLYCAPIKGHSYVFWYQQVLKNEFKFLISFQNENVFDETGMPKERFSAKCLPNSPCSLEIQATKLEDSAVYFCASSQSRDRAYQPQHFGDGTRLSIL.

The chain is built from TRBV12-5 and TRBJ2-2; D uncertain. Germline CDR1 reads LGHNT; CDR2 reads FRNRAP. The CDR3 is 13 residues long. V gave up 1 base and J gave up 4 bases, with 4 bases separating them. DNA for the CDR3: TGTGCTAGTGGTTTGGGGAGCACCGGGGAGCTGTTTTTT. Protein sequence: CASGLGSTGELFF.

This clone was recorded only once. The chain employs TRBV6-6 and TRBJ1-2; D gene ambiguous. Looked up from germline, CDR1 is MNHNY and CDR2 is SVGAGI (reference sequence). Trimming cost V 6 bases and J 7 bases, with 12 bases left between them. This CDR3 has 12 residues. The CDR3 bases are TGTGCCAGCAGCACAAGGGAGGGTGGCTACACCTTC. It codes for CASSTREGGYTF.

The gene calls are TRBV19 and TRBJ2-5; D might be TRBD2 (6 bases). Deletions cut 9 bases from V and 5 bases from J, with 16 bases between. CDR3 length: 13 amino acids. Germline V lookup: CDR1 LNHDA, CDR2 SQIVND (reference sequence). CDR3 nucleotides: TGTGCCAGCCTAGGGAGGTCGGGGGAGACCCAGTACTTC. Protein: CASLGRSGETQYF.

The chain is built from TRBV7-2 and TRBJ1-2; D not resolved. V was trimmed by 1 base and J by 8 bases, leaving 14 bases between them. Germline CDR1 reads SGHTA; CDR2 reads FQGNSA. CDR3 size: 14 residues. CDR3 bases: TGTGCCAGCAGCTTAGGGGAGGCCCTGGGGGGCTACACCTTC. This codes for CASSLGEALGGYTF. The variable domain in full, with the rest retrieved from reference TRBV7-2 and TRBJ1-2, is GAGVSQSPSNKVTEKGKDVELRCDPISGHTALYWYRQSLGQGLEFLIYFQGNSAPDKSGLPSDRFSAERTGGSVSTLTIQRTQQEDSAVYLCASSLGEALGGYTFGSGTRLTVV.

This clone was found once. The rearrangement links TRBV12-5 to TRBJ2-2, with 9 nucleotides matching TRBD1. The germline V gene encodes CDR1 LGHNT and CDR2 FRNRAP. The V gene end was trimmed by 2 bases and the J gene end by 5 bases; junction bases not matched to a gene: 9. The CDR3 has 17 residues. The CDR3 is CASGLSHGTGKTGELFF. CDR3 in DNA: TGTGCTAGTGGTTTGTCACACGGGACAGGGAAGACCGGGGAGCTGTTTTTT.

The V and J genes are TRBV5-4 and TRBJ1-6; 8 bases line up with TRBD1. Trimming removed 8 bases from V and 6 bases from J; junction bases left unmatched: 4. This CDR3 comprises 13 residues. CDR1 and CDR2 from the germline V gene are SGHNT and YYREEE (reference sequence). The CDR3 region has the DNA TGTGCCAGTCGGGACAGGTCTAATTCACCCCTCCACTTT. It specifies CASRDRSNSPLHF.

V gene TRBV7-8 combines with J gene TRBJ1-3, with a possible D match to TRBD1 (6 bases). This CDR3 has 15 residues. The germline gives CDR1 SGHVS, CDR2 FQNEAQ. The V and J ends lost 0 bases and 4 bases respectively, with 10 bases between them. CDR3 amino acids: CASSLAGRGGNTIYF. The CDR3 nucleotides read TGTGCCAGCAGCTTAGCGGGCAGGGGCGGAAACACCATATATTTT.